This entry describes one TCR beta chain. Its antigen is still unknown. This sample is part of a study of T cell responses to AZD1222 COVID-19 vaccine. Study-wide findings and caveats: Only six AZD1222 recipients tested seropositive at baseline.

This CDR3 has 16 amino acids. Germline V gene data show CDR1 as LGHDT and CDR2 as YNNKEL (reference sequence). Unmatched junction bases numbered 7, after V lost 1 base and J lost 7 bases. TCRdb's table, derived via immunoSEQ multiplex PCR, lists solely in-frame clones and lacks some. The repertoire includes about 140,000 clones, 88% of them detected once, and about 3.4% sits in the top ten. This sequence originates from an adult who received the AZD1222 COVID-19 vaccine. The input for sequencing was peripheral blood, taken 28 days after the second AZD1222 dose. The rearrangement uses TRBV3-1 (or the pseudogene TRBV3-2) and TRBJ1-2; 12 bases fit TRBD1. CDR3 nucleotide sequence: TGTGCCAGCAGCCAAGCCGGGACAGGGGGCCTCGGTGGCTACACCTTC. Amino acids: CASSQAGTGGLGGYTF.